A single T cell receptor beta chain is shown here with its context. This entry belongs to a study of blood T cell repertoires in COVID-19. Across the study: There were acute and convalescent COVID-19 samples, and they came from the United States, Italy and Spain. The cDNA or gDNA used as material had been derived from T cells, B-cell-depleted T cells, or PBMCs.

Study processing details: Amplifying reference gene primers gave estimates of nucleated cell counts. Sequencing was performed with immunoSEQ multiplex PCR; in TCRdb, only in-frame clones are kept and a portion is missing. The V and J calls and clone size were taken over from that table, and D and trimming were inferred from the DNA. The table has 250,000 to 300,000 clones, 75% to 90% seen once. Germline trimming cut 4 bases from V and 6 bases from J; bases unmatched to any gene: 8. The CDR3 runs 15 residues. Germline CDR1 and CDR2: SGHRS and YFSETQ. The TCR was taken from a woman in her 50s who had recovered from COVID-19. The rearrangement joins TRBV5-1 to TRBJ1-5; 9 bases fit TRBD1. The sequenced sample was peripheral blood. The CDR3 DNA is TGCGCCAGCAGCCTACCGGGACAGGGCTCTCAGCCCCAGCATTTT. It encodes CASSLPGQGSQPQHF.